This T cell receptor (beta chain) was recorded in a study of vaccination and CD4 T cells after COVID-19. Germline lookup yields CDR1 SGHTA and CDR2 FQGNSA. The CDR3 totals 14 residues. Trimming shortened V by 5 bases and J by 10 bases, and 15 bases separated the two germline ends. As concerns this clonotype: No antigen is known for it.

Treatment reported: roughly nine-day PBMC culture with coronavirus spike peptide pools or control peptides (ViraFEST assay). ViraFEST stimulated the growth of antigen-specific T cells using peptide pools and subsequently profiled their TCRs by sequencing. Sequencing of cultured CD4+ T cell DNA used the Oncomine TCR Beta short-read assay. The template was genomic DNA from cultured CD4+ T cells. TCRdb re-called the PCR reads through MiXCR, storing one row per CDR3 protein. The table records about 10,000 distinct CDR3 sequences, about four fifths of them present only once. Specimen: CD4+ T cells from blood, cultured in vitro. This sequence originates from a human donor who had recovered from COVID-19. The rearrangement uses TRBV7-2 and TRBJ1-6; D is perhaps TRBD1 (6 bases). This CDR3 is CASSLSRTGSPLHF. Here the CDR3 DNA reads TGTGCCAGCAGCCTCAGTCGTACAGGGTCACCCCTCCACTTT.